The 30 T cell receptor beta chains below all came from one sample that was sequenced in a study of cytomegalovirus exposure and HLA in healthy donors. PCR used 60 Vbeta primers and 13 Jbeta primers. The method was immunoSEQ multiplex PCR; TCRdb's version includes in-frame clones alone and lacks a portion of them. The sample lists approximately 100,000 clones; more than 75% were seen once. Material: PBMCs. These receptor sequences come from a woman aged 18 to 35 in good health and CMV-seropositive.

The CDR3 nucleotides are TGTGCCAGCTCACCACGAGTCGATACGCAGTATTTT. This sequence encodes CASSPRVDTQYF. The chain employs TRBV18 and TRBJ2-3; D ambiguous. This CDR3 is built from 12 residues. The germline V and J ends were trimmed by 1 base and 6 bases, with 5 bases remaining between them. Germline assignment: CDR1 KGHSH and CDR2 LQKENI.

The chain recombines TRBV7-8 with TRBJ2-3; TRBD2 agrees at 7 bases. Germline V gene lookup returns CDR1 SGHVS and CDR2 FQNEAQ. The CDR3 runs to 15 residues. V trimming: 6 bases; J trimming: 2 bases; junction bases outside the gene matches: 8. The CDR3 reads CASSPSGIYTDTQYF. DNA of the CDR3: TGTGCCAGCAGTCCTAGCGGAATCTACACAGATACGCAGTATTTT.

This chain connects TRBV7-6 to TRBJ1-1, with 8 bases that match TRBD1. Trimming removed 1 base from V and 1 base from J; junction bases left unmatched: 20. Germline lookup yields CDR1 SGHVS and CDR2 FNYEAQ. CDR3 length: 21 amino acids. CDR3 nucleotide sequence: TGTGCCAGCAGCTTAGACCTAGCTCTTAGCGACGGACAGGGATGGAACACTGAAGCTTTCTTT. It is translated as CASSLDLALSDGQGWNTEAFF.

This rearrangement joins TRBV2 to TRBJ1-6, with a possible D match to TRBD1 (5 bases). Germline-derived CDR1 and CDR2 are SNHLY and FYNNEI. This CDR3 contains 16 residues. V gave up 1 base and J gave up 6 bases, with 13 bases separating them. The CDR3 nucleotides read TGTGCCAGCAGTGAAGGGCGGGGGGTCGTTAATTCACCCCTCCACTTT. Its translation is CASSEGRGVVNSPLHF.

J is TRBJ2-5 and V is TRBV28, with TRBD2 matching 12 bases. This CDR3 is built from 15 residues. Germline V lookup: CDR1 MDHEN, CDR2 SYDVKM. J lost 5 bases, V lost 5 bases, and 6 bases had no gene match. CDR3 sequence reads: CASSPSGGVGETQYF. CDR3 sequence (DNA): TGTGCCAGCAGTCCTAGCGGGGGGGTAGGTGAGACCCAGTACTTC.

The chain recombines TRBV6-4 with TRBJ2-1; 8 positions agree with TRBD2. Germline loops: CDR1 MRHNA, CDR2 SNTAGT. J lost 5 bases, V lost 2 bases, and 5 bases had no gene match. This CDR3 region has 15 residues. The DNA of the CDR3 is TGTGCCAGCAGTGACGACGGGGGGGGCCACAATGAGCAGTTCTTC. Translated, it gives CASSDDGGGHNEQFF.

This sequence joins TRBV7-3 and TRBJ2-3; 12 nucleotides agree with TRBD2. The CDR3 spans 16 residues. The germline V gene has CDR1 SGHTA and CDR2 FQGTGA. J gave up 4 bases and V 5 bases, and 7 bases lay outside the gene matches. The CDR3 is CASSVLAGGPADTQYF. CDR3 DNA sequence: TGTGCCAGCAGCGTACTAGCGGGGGGCCCGGCAGATACGCAGTATTTT.

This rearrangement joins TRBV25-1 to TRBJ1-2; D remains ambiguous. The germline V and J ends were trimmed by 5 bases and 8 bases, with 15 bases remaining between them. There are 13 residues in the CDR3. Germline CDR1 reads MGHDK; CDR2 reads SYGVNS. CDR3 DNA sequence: TGTGCCAGCAGTCCGGGGAGGTTTGGAGGCTACACCTTC. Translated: CASSPGRFGGYTF.

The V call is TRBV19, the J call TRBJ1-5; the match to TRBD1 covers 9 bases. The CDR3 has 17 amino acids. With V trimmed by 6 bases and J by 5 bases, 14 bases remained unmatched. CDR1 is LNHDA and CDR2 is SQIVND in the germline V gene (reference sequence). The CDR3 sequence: CASRSGTGHDGDQPQHF. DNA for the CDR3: TGTGCCAGTAGATCCGGGACAGGGCATGACGGCGATCAGCCCCAGCATTTT.

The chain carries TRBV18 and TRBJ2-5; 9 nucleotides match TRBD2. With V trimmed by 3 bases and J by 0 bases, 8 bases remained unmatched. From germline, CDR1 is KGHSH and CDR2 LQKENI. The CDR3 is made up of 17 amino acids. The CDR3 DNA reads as TGTGCCAGCTCACCGGAAAGACTAGCGGCCCACCAAGAGACCCAGTACTTC. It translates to CASSPERLAAHQETQYF.

DNA of the CDR3: TGTGCCATCACCCGGACAGACGTTGTGGATGGCTACACCTTC. Translation: CAITRTDVVDGYTF. The chain is built from TRBV10-3 and TRBJ1-2; maybe TRBD1 (6 bases). The CDR3 spans 14 residues. The ends were cut back, 7 bases at V and 6 bases at J, with 18 bases in the middle. Germline CDR1 reads ENHRY; CDR2 reads SYGVKD.

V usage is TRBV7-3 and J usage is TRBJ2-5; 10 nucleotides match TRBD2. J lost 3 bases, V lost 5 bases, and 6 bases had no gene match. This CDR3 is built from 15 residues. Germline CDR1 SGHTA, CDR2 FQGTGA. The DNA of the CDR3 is TGTGCCAGCAGCAGGGGACTAGCGATGGAAGAGACCCAGTACTTC. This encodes CASSRGLAMEETQYF. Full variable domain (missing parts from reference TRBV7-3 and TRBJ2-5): GAGVSQTPSNKVTEKGKYVELRCDPISGHTALYWYRQSLGQGPEFLIYFQGTGAADDSGLPNDRFFAVRPEGSVSTLKIQRTERGDSAVYLCASSRGLAMEETQYFGPGTRLLVL.

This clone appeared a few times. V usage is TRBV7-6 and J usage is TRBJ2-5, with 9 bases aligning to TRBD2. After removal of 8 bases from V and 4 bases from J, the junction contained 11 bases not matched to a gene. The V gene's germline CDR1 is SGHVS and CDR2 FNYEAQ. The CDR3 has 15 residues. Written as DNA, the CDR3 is TGTGCCAGCTCCGTGGCGGGAGGGCAGGGAGAGACCCAGTACTTC. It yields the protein CASSVAGGQGETQYF.

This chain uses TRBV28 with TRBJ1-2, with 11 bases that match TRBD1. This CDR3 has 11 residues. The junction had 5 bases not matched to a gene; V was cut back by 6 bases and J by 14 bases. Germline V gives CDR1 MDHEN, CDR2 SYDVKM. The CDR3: CASSGQGAETF. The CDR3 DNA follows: TGTGCCAGCAGCGGACAGGGGGCGGAAACCTTC.

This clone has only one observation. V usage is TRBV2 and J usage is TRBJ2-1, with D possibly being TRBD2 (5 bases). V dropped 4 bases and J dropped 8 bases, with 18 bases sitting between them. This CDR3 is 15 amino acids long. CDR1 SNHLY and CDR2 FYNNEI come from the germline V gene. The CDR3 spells CASSGPEKAGDEQFF. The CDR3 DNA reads TGTGCCAGCAGTGGCCCGGAAAAGGCGGGCGATGAGCAGTTCTTC.

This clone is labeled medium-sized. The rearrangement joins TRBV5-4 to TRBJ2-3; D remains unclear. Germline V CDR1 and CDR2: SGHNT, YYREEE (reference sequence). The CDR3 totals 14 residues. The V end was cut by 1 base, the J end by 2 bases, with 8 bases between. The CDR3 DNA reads TGTGCCAGCAGCTTGAACTTTTTCACAGATACGCAGTATTTT. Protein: CASSLNFFTDTQYF.

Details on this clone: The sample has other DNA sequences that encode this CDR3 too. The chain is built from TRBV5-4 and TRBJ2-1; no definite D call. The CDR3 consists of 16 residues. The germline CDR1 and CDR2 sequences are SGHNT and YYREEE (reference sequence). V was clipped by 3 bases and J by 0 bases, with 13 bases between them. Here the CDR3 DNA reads TGTGCCAGCAGCTCGTCCCGTCTTCGCTCCTACAATGAGCAGTTCTTC. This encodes CASSSSRLRSYNEQFF.

In DNA, the CDR3 is TGTGCCAGCACCGGGACAGTGAACTATGGCTACACCTTC. Translation: CASTGTVNYGYTF. The rearrangement links TRBV6-1 to TRBJ1-2, with 7 nucleotides matching TRBD1. Germline CDR1 and CDR2: MNHNS and SASEGT. V lost 7 bases to trimming and J lost 2 bases; unmatched junction nucleotides: 4. This CDR3 region has 13 residues.

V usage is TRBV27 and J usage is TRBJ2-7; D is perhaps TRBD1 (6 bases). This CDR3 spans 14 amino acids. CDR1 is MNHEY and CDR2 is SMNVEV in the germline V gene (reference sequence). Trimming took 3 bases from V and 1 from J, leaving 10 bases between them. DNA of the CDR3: TGTGCCAGCAGTTTGAGCAGGGGTTCCTACGAGCAGTACTTC. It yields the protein CASSLSRGSYEQYF.

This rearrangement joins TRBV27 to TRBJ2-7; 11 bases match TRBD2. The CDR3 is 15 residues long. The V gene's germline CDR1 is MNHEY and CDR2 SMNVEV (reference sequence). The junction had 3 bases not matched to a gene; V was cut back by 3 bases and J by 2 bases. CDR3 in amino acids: CASSLISGRAYEQYF. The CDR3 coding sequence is TGTGCCAGCAGTTTGATTAGCGGGAGGGCCTACGAGCAGTACTTC.

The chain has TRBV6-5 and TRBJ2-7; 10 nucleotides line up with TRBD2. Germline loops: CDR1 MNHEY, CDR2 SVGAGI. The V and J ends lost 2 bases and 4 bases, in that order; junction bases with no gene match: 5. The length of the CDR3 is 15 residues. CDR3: CASSYRASGSYEQYF. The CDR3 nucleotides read TGTGCCAGCAGTTACCGGGCTAGCGGGAGTTACGAGCAGTACTTC.

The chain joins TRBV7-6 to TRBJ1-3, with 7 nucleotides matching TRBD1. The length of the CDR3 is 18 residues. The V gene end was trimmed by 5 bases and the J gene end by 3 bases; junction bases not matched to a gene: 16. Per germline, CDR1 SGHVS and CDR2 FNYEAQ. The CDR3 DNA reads TGTGCCAGCAGCATAGAAGACGTAGGAGGGGGCTATGGAAACACCATATATTTT. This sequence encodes CASSIEDVGGGYGNTIYF.

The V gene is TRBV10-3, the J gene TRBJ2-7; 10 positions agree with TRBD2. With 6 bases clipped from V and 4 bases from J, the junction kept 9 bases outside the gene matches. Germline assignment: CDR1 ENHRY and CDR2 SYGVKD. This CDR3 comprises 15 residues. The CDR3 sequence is CAIRSTSGTNYEQYF. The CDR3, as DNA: TGTGCCATCAGGTCAACTAGCGGGACTAATTACGAGCAGTACTTC.

Written as DNA, the CDR3 is TGTGCCAGCAGCTTAGCGGGCAGGGGCTATGAGCAGTTCTTC. Its protein is CASSLAGRGYEQFF. The genes are TRBV7-9 and TRBJ2-1; tentative D call: TRBD1 (6 bases). V lost 0 bases and J 8 bases, leaving 11 bases between the germline ends. This CDR3 spans 14 amino acids. Germline V gives CDR1 SEHNR, CDR2 FQNEAQ (reference sequence).

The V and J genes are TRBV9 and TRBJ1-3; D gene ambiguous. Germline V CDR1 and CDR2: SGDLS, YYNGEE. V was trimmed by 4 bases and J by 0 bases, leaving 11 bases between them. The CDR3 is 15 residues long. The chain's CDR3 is CASSTEGRSGNTIYF. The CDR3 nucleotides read TGTGCCAGCAGCACTGAGGGCCGCTCTGGAAACACCATATATTTT. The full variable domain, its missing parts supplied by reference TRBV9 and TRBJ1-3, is DSGVTQTPKHLITATGQRVTLRCSPRSGDLSVYWYQQSLDQGLQFLIQYYNGEERAKGNILERFSAQQFPDLHSELNLSSLELGDSALYFCASSTEGRSGNTIYFGEGSWLTVV.

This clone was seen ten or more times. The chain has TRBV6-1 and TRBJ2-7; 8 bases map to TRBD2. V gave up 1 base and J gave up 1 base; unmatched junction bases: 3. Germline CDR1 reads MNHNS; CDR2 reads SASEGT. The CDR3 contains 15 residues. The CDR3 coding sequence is TGTGCCAGCAGTGAAGAGGCTAGCGGGTCCTACGAGCAGTACTTC. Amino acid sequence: CASSEEASGSYEQYF.

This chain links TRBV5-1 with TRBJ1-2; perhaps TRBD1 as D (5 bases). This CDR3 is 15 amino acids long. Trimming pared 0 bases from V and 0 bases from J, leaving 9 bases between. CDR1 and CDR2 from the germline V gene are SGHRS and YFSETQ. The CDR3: CASSLGAGTNYGYTF. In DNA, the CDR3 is TGCGCCAGCAGCTTGGGGGCAGGGACTAACTATGGCTACACCTTC.

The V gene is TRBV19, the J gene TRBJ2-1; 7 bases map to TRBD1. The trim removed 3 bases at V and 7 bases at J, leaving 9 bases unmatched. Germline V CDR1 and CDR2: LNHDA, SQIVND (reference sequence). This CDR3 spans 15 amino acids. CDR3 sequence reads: CASSISRGIRNEQFF. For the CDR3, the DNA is TGTGCCAGTAGTATCTCCAGGGGGATTCGGAATGAGCAGTTCTTC.

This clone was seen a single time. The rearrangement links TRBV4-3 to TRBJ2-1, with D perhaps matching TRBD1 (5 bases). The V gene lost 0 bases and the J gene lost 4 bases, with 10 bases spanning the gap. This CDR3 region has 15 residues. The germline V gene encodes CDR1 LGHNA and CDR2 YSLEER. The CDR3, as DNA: TGCGCCAGCAGCCAAGATAGGGGTACTTACAATGAGCAGTTCTTC. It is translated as CASSQDRGTYNEQFF.

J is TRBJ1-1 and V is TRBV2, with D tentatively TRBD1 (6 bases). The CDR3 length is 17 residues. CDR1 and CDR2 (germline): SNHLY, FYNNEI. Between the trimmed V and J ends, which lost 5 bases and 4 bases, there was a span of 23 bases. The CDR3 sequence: CASSRGGVHDLSTEAFF. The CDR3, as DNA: TGTGCCAGCAGTCGAGGGGGGGTCCATGATTTGAGCACTGAAGCTTTCTTT.